This T cell receptor (beta chain) was sequenced during a study of blood T cell repertoires in COVID-19. The wider study: Samples taken during acute and convalescent COVID-19 were collected in the United States, Italy and Spain.

There are 15 residues in the CDR3. Trimming at V came to 3 bases and at J to 13 bases, leaving 10 bases not matched to a gene. CDR1 and CDR2 from the germline V gene are LGHNA and YSLEER. TCRdb's copy holds only in-frame clones and misses some; the assay was immunoSEQ multiplex PCR. In the table there are about 260,000 clones, nearly 85% of which are singletons. This sequence joins TRBV4-3 and TRBJ1-6, with 9 bases identical to TRBD1. This TCR was sampled from a human donor in a cohort sampled during active COVID-19. Material: peripheral blood. The CDR3 nucleotides are TGCGCCAGCAGCCAGGAGACAGGGGGTATATATCCCCTCCACTTT. Encoded protein: CASSQETGGIYPLHF.